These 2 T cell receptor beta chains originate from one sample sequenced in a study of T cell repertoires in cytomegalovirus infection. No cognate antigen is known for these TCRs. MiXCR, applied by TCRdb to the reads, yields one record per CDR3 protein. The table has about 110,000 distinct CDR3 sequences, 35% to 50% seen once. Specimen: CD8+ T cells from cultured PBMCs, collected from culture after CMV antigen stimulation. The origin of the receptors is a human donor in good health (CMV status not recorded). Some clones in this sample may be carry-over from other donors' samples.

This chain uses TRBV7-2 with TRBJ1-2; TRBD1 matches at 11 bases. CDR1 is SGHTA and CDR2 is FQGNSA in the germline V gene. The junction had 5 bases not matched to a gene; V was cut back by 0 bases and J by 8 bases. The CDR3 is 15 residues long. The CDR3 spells CASSLADRGRGGYTF. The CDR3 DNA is TGTGCCAGCAGCTTAGCGGACAGGGGGCGTGGAGGCTACACCTTC.

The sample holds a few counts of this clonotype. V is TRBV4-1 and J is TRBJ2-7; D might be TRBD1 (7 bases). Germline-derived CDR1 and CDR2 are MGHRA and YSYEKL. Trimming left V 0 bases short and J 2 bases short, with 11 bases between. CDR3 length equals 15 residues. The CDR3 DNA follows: TGCGCCAGCAGCCAAGACCCAGGGGGGACCTACGAGCAGTACTTC. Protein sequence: CASSQDPGGTYEQYF.